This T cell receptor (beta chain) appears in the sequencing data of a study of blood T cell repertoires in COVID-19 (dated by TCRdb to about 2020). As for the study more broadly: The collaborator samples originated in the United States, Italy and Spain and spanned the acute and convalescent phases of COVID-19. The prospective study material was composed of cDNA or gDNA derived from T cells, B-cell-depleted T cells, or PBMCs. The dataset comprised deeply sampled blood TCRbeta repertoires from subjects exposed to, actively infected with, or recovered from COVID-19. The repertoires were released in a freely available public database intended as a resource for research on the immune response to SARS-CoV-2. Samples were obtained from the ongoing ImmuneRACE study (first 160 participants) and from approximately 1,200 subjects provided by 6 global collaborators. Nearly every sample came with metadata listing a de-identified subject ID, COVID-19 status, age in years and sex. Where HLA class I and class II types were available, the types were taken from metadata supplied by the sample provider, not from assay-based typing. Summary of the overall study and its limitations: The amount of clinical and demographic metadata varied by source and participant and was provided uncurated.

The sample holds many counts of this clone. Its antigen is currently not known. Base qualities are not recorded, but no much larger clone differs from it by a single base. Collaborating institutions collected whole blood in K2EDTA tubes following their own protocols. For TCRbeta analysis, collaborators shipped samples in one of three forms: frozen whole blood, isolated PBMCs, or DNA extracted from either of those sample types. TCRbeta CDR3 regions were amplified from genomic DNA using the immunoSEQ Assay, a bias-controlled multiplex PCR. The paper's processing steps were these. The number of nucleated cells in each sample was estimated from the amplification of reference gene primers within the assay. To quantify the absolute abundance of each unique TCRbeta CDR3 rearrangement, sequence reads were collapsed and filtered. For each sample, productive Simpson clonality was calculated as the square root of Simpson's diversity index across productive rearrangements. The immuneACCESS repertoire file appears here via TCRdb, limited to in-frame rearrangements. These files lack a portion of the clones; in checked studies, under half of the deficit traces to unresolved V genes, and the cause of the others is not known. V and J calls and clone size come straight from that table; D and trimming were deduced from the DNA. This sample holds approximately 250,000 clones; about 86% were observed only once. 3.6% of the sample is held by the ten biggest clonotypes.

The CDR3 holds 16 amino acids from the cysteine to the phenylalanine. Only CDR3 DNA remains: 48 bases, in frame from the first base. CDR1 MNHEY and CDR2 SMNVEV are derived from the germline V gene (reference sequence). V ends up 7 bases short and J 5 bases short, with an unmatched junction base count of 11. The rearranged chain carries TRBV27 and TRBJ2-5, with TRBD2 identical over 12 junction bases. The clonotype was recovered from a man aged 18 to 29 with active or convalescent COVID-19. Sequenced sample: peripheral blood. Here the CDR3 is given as CASTRVLAGGPETQYF. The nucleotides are TGTGCCAGCACCCGGGTGCTAGCGGGAGGGCCGGAGACCCAGTACTTC.